What follows describes a single T cell receptor (beta chain). In the study's own analysis: Reference gene primer amplification gave estimated nucleated cell counts. Here immunoSEQ multiplex PCR was the method, and the copy in TCRdb shows in-frame clones only, minus some. From that table come the V and J calls and clone size; the DNA was used to work out D and trimming. The sample has roughly 130,000 clones, under 95% seen once. This sample is part of a study of blood T cell repertoires in COVID-19. Overall study context: Samples of COVID-19 (acute and convalescent) were obtained from the United States, Italy and Spain. PBMCs, B-cell-depleted T cells, or T cells provided the cDNA or gDNA that made up the material.

Patients from Seattle were sampled longitudinally, starting during active infection. V was clipped by 6 bases and J by 7 bases; unmatched bases: 8. CDR1 and CDR2 from the germline V gene are MNHEY and SVGAGI. This CDR3 has 14 residues. This clonotype was sampled from a man aged 55 to 69 with COVID-19, enrolled during active disease. Sequencing was carried out using peripheral blood. The chain is built from TRBV6-5 and TRBJ1-5; 8 bases are shared with TRBD1. In DNA form, the CDR3 reads TGTGCCAGCAGACGACAGGGGAGAGGGCAGCCCCAGCATTTT. Protein sequence: CASRRQGRGQPQHF.